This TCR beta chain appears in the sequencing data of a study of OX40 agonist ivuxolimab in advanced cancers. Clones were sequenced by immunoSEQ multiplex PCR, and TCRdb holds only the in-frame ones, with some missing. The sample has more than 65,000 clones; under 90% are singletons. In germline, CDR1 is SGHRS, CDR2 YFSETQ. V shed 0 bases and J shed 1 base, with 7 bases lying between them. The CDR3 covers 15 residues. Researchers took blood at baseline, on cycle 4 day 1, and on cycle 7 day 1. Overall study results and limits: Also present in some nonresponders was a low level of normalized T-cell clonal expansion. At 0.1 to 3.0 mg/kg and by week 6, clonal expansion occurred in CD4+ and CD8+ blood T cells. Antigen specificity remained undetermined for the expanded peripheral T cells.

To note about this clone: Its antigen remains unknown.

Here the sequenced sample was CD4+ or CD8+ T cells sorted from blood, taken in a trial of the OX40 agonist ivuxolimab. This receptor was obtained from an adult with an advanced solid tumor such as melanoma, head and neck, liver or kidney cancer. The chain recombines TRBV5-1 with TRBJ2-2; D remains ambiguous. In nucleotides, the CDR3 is TGCGCCAGCAGCTTGGAATTAGGGAACACCGGGGAGCTGTTTTTT. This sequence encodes CASSLELGNTGELFF.